The 7 T cell receptor beta chains below come from one sample, sequenced in a study of blood T cell repertoires in COVID-19. Libraries were prepared by immunoSEQ multiplex PCR; TCRdb keeps only in-frame clonotypes and omits some of them. The table lists roughly 190,000 clones, roughly 82% of them singletons. Material: peripheral blood. These receptors all come from a woman between 55 and 75 years old with COVID-19, enrolled during active disease.

The genes are TRBV12-5 and TRBJ2-1; a possible D gene is TRBD2 (7 bases). This CDR3 has 14 residues. Between the trimmed V and J ends, which lost 7 bases and 4 bases, there was a span of 14 bases. From germline, CDR1 is LGHNT and CDR2 FRNRAP. The CDR3 region is CASVGGQGYNEQFF. CDR3 in DNA: TGTGCTAGTGTCGGGGGGCAAGGGTACAATGAGCAGTTCTTC. Using reference TRBV12-5 and TRBJ2-1 for the parts outside the CDR3, the full variable domain is DARVTQTPRHKVTEMGQEVTMRCQPILGHNTVFWYRQTMMQGLELLAYFRNRAPLDDSGMPKDRFSAEMPDATLATLKIQPSEPRDSAVYFCASVGGQGYNEQFFGPGTRLTVL.

V and J are TRBV6-5 and TRBJ2-7; tentative D call: TRBD1 (6 bases). The germline V and J ends were trimmed by 6 bases and 11 bases, with 11 bases remaining between them. Germline CDR1 MNHEY, CDR2 SVGAGI. The CDR3 extends over 10 amino acids. The DNA for the CDR3 is TGTGCCAGCAGGGGGGCCCAGGAGTACTTC. Translated, it gives CASRGAQEYF.

V and J are TRBV9 and TRBJ1-2; TRBD1 aligns across 10 bases. J was trimmed by 0 bases and V by 3 bases; bases with no gene match: 8. Germline lookup yields CDR1 SGDLS and CDR2 YYNGEE. The CDR3 sequence is 17 residues long. CDR3 sequence reads: CASSGRQGALSNYGYTF. DNA for the CDR3: TGTGCCAGCAGCGGCCGACAGGGGGCGCTTTCTAACTATGGCTACACCTTC.

CDR3 sequence: CASTPAGGAGSRGTQYF. In nucleotides, the CDR3 is TGTGCCAGCACCCCCGCAGGGGGCGCGGGTTCAAGGGGAACCCAGTACTTC. The chain uses TRBV28 and TRBJ2-5, with TRBD1 matching 8 bases. The CDR3 consists of 17 residues. The V gene end was trimmed by 7 bases and the J gene end by 8 bases; junction bases not matched to a gene: 21. Germline lookup yields CDR1 MDHEN and CDR2 SYDVKM.

The rearrangement links TRBV30 to TRBJ1-1; D not certain. V gave up 2 bases and J gave up 11 bases, with 12 bases separating them. The CDR3 loop spans 11 amino acids. Germline CDR1 reads GTSNPN; CDR2 reads SVGIG (reference sequence). The CDR3 DNA reads TGTGCCTGGAGTCCCCAGGAAGTTGCTTTCTTT. Its protein product is CAWSPQEVAFF.

J is TRBJ2-7 and V is TRBV30; D might be TRBD2 (5 bases). V was cut by 7 bases and J by 4 bases, with 14 bases left in between. From germline, CDR1 is GTSNPN and CDR2 SVGIG (reference sequence). There are 12 residues in the CDR3. CDR3 in amino acids: CAFGGPSYEQYF. The CDR3 nucleotides are TGTGCCTTCGGCGGGCCCTCGTACGAGCAGTACTTC. The entire variable domain, with the rest obtained from reference TRBV30 and TRBJ2-7, is as follows: SQTIHQWPATLVQPVGSPLSLECTVEGTSNPNLYWYRQAAGRGLQLLFYSVGIGQISSEVPQNLSASRPQDRQFILSSKKLLLSDSGFYLCAFGGPSYEQYFGPGTRLTVT.

This clone was seen once. The chain joins TRBV7-2 to TRBJ2-5; 9 bases line up with TRBD1. The germline V gene has CDR1 SGHTA and CDR2 FQGNSA. The junction had 9 bases not matched to a gene; V was cut back by 5 bases and J by 5 bases. The CDR3 consists of 15 residues. The CDR3 nucleotides are TGTGCCAGCAGCACCGGGACAGGGCTTTTGGAGACCCAGTACTTC. Translation: CASSTGTGLLETQYF.